This T cell receptor (beta chain) emerged from a study of blood T cell repertoires in COVID-19. The germline V gene encodes CDR1 SGHNT and CDR2 YYREEE (reference sequence). V was cut by 1 base and J by 9 bases, with 14 bases left in between. The CDR3 contains 14 residues. Profiled with immunoSEQ multiplex PCR; TCRdb holds only in-frame clones, not every one. The sample yields roughly 250,000 clones, around nine tenths seen once. This clone was detected once. The receptor's source is a woman between 18 and 29 years old who had recovered from COVID-19. The chain uses TRBV5-4 and TRBJ1-5; D not resolved. The sample comprised PBMCs or T cells enriched from blood (not recorded which). The CDR3 is CASSLRPGGGPQHF. The CDR3 DNA sequence: TGTGCCAGCAGCTTGAGGCCAGGTGGAGGGCCCCAGCATTTT.